The 5 T cell receptor beta chains in this list originate from one sample, sequenced in a study of shared clonotypes between healthy human individuals (dated by TCRdb to about 2020). Libraries came from the immunoSEQ multiplex PCR assay. TCRdb mirrors the immuneACCESS table, restricted to in-frame sequences. Some clones are absent from its copies; in checked studies, under half trace to an unresolved V gene, and the reason for the others is unknown. This sample is represented by roughly 1 million clones; around 78% of them were singletons. Around 0.47% of the sample comes from the top ten. The sequenced sample was memory CD4+ T cells from PBMCs. Taken with the paper, the label for cell subset or site translates to: CD45RA-negative fraction. These receptors all stem from a young man in good health. Some clones in this sample may be carry-over from other donors' samples.

This clone was detected only a few times. Other DNA variants within this sample encode the same CDR3. This sequence joins TRBV15 and TRBJ2-7; unclear D gene. V lost 1 base and J 1 base, leaving 8 bases between the germline ends. From germline, CDR1 is LNHNV and CDR2 YYDKDF (reference sequence). The CDR3 contains 14 residues. The CDR3 reads CATSRGGGSYEQYF. The CDR3 nucleotides read TGTGCCACCAGCAGAGGCGGCGGATCCTACGAGCAGTACTTC.

The chain joins TRBV9 to TRBJ2-7, with TRBD2 matching 7 bases. Germline assignment: CDR1 SGDLS and CDR2 YYNGEE. With V trimmed by 2 bases and J by 7 bases, 9 bases remained unmatched. The CDR3 runs to 14 residues. The CDR3 coding sequence is TGTGCCAGCAGCGTGTCGAACTGGGGAGGGGAGCAGTACTTC. Residues: CASSVSNWGGEQYF.

The V and J genes are TRBV7-2 and TRBJ1-1; 10 bases are a match to TRBD1. The V segment lost 5 bases and the J segment 3 bases; nucleotides outside the gene matches: 3. Germline assignment: CDR1 SGHTA and CDR2 FQGNSA. This CDR3 comprises 14 residues. Written as DNA, the CDR3 is TGTGCCAGCAGCATCGACAGGGGGCACACTGAAGCTTTCTTT. Translation: CASSIDRGHTEAFF. Looking up the rest from reference TRBV7-2 and TRBJ1-1 gives the full variable domain: GAGVSQSPSNKVTEKGKDVELRCDPISGHTALYWYRQSLGQGLEFLIYFQGNSAPDKSGLPSDRFSAERTGGSVSTLTIQRTQQEDSAVYLCASSIDRGHTEAFFGQGTRLTVV.

This clone has a handful of counts. The chain joins TRBV11-2 to TRBJ2-7; 7 nucleotides line up with TRBD2. J gave up 3 bases and V 8 bases, and 10 bases lay outside the gene matches. This CDR3 is built from 14 residues. The germline V gene has CDR1 SGHAT and CDR2 FQNNGV. The CDR3: CASQRTAGVYEQYF. CDR3 coding DNA: TGTGCCAGCCAAAGGACTGCGGGAGTCTACGAGCAGTACTTC.

The genes are TRBV29-1 and TRBJ2-7; TRBD2 aligns across 12 bases. The germline CDR1 and CDR2 sequences are SQVTM and ANQGSEA. This CDR3 contains 16 residues. V gave up 6 bases and J gave up 0 bases; unmatched junction bases: 9. CDR3 in amino acids: CSVPGTSGSLSYEQYF. CDR3 DNA: TGCAGCGTCCCCGGGACTAGCGGGTCCCTCTCCTACGAGCAGTACTTC.